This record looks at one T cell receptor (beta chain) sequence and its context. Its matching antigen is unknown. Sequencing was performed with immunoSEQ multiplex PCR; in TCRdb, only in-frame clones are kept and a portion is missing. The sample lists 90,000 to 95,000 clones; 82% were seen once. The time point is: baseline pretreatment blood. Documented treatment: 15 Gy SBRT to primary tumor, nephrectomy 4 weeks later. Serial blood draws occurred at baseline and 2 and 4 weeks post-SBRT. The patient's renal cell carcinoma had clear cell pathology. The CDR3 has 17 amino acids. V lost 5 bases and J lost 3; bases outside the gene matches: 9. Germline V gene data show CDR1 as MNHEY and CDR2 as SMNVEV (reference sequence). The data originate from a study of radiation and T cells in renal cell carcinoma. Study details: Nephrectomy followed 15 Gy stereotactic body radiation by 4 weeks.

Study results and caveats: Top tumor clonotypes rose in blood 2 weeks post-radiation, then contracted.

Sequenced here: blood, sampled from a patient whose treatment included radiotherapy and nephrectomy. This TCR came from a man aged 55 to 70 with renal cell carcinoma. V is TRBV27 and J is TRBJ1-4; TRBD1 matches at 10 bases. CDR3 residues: CASSGTGDYEPNEKLFF. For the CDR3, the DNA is TGTGCCAGCAGTGGGACAGGGGACTATGAGCCTAATGAAAAACTGTTTTTT.